A selection of T cell receptor beta chains follows, all from one sample in a study of blood T cell repertoires in COVID-19. Profiling relied on immunoSEQ multiplex PCR, and the TCRdb table lists in-frame clones only, not all of them. The repertoire holds some 190,000 clones, with roughly 84% as singletons. The sequenced sample consisted of peripheral blood. These TCRs come from a middle-aged woman who had recovered from COVID-19. Both conserved end residues are part of each CDR3. Fields, in order: D gene, V gene, J gene, clone size, CDR3 DNA, CDR3 protein. The D gene is left open where the match is weak. The size of a clone is reported for some rows only, either as once, few or many, or as a class for expanded clones.

>TRBD1|TRBV7-2|TRBJ1-4|NA
TGTGCCAGCAGCGGGGACAGGGGAGGGGAAAAACTGTTTTTT
CASSGDRGGEKLFF
>TRBD2|TRBV28|TRBJ2-1|NA
TGTGCCAGCAGTTTAATAGCAGGGACTAGGGAGCAGTTCTTC
CASSLIAGTREQFF
>TRBD1|TRBV27|TRBJ2-3|NA
TGTGCCAGCAGTTTTAGACAGGGAAGAGATACGCAGTATTTT
CASSFRQGRDTQYF
>NA|TRBV4-3|TRBJ2-1|NA
TGCGCCAGCAGCGAGACCATGACGAGAGGTGAGCAGTTCTTC
CASSETMTRGEQFF
>TRBD1|TRBV10-3|TRBJ1-1|once
TGTGCCACCGGACCACCGGGACAGGGGGATGAAGCTTTCTTT
CATGPPGQGDEAFF
>NA|TRBV19|TRBJ1-5|NA
TGTGCCAGTAGTATAGAGGGAGGACCTAATGTGCCCCAGCATTTT
CASSIEGGPNVPQHF
>TRBD2|TRBV7-2|TRBJ2-2|NA
TGTGCCAGCAGCTCTCGACTAGCTAGCACCGGGGAGCTGTTTTTT
CASSSRLASTGELFF
>NA|TRBV19|TRBJ2-1|NA
TGTGCCAGTAGTATCACTACCTACAATGAGCAGTTCTTC
CASSITTYNEQFF
>NA|TRBV6-5|TRBJ2-2|NA
TGTGCCAGCAGTTACTCGCACTACACCAGCGGGGAGCTGTTTTTT
CASSYSHYTSGELFF
>NA|TRBV6-2/TRBV6-3|TRBJ1-1|NA
TGTGCCAGCAGTTACGTGGAGGGCAACGAAGCTTTCTTT
CASSYVEGNEAFF
>NA|TRBV6-5|TRBJ1-1|NA
TGTGCCAGCAGTTACCACCACGACGGAGGCACTGAAGCTTTCTTT
CASSYHHDGGTEAFF
>NA|TRBV7-2|TRBJ1-5|few
TGTGCCAGCAGCTTAGCCCCCTCGCAGCCCCAGCATTTT
CASSLAPSQPQHF
>TRBD1|TRBV19|TRBJ2-5|NA
TGTGCCAGTAGCCAAGGACAGGGGACAAAGACCCAGTACTTC
CASSQGQGTKTQYF